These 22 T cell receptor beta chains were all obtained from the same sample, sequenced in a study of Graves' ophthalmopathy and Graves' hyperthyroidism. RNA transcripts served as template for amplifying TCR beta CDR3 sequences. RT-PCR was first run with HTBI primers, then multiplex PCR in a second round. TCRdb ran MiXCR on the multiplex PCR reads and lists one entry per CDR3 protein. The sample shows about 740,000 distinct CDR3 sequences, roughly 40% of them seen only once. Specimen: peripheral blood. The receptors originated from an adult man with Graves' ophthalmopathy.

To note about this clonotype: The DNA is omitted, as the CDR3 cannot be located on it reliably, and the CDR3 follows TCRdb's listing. This CDR3 is CASTLWGPGTFF. This chain uses TRBV7-2 with TRBJ1-1. The CDR3 comprises 12 residues, both ends counted. Per germline, CDR1 SGHTA and CDR2 FQGNSA.

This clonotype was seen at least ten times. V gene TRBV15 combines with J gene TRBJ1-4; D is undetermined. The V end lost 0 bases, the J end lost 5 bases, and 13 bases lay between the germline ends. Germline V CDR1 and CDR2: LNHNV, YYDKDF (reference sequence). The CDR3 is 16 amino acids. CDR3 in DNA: TGTGCCACCAGCAGAGAGTACAGTGGCCAGAATGAAAAACTGTTTTTT. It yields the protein CATSREYSGQNEKLFF.

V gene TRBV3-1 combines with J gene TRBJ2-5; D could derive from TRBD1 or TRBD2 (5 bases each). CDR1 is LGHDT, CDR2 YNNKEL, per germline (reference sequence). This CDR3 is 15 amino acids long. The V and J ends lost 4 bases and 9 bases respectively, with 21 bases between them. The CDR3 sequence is CASSRTGPGNQPQYF. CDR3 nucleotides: TGTGCCAGCAGCCGGACGGGGCCAGGCAATCAGCCCCAGTACTTC.

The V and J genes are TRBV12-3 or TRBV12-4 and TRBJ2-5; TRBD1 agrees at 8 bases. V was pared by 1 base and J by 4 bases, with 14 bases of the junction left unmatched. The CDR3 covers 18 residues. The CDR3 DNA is TGTGCCAGCAGTTTAGTTACGGGTCTGGGGCAGGGGGCAGAGACCCAGTACTTC. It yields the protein CASSLVTGLGQGAETQYF.

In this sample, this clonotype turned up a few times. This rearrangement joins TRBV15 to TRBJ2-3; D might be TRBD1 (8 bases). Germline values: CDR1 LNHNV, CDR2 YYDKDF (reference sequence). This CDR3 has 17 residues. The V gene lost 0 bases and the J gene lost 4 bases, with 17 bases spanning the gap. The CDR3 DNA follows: TGTGCCACCAGCAGAGATTGGAACAGGGGGGGAGCAGATACGCAGTATTTT. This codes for CATSRDWNRGGADTQYF.

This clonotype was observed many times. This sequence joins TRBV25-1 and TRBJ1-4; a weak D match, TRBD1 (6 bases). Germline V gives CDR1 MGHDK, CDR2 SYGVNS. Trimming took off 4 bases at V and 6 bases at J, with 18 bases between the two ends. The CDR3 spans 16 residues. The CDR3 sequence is CASSVPPGGRDEKLFF. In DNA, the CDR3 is TGTGCCAGCAGTGTACCCCCCGGGGGGCGGGATGAAAAACTGTTTTTT.

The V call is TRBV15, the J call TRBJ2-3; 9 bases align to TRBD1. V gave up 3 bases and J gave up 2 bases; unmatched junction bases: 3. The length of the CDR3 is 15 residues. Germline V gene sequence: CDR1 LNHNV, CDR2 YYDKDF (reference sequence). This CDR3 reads CATSRGQGDTDTQYF. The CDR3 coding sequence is TGTGCCACCAGCAGGGGACAGGGAGACACAGATACGCAGTATTTT.

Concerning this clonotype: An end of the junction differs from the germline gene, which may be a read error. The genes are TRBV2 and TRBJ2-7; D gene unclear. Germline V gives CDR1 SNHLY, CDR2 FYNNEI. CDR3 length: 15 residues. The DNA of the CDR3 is TGTGCCAGCAGTGAAGCGAGTGGAACCGCCTACGGGCAGTACTTC. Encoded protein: CASSEASGTAYGQYF.

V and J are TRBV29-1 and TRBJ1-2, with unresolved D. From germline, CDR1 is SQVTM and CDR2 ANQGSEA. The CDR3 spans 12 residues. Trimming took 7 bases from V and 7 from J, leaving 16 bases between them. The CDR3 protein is CSEDHLVGGYTF. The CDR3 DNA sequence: TGCAGCGAGGATCACCTAGTGGGTGGCTACACCTTC. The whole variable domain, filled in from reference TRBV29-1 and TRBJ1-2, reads SAVISQKPSRDICQRGTSLTIQCQVDSQVTMMFWYRQQPGQSLTLIATANQGSEATYESGFVIDKFPISRPNLTFSTLTVSNMSPEDSSIYLCSEDHLVGGYTFGSGTRLTVV.

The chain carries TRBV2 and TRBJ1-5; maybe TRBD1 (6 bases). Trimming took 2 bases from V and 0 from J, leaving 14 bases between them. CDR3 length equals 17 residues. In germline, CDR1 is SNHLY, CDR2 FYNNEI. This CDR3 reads CASSEHRVRNSNQPQHF. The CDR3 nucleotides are TGTGCCAGCAGTGAACACAGGGTCCGGAATAGCAATCAGCCCCAGCATTTT.

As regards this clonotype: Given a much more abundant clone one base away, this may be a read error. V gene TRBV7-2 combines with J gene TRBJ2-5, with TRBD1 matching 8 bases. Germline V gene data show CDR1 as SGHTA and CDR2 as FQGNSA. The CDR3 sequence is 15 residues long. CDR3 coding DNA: TGTGTCAGCAGCCTGATGACAGGGGAGTACGAGACCCAGTACTTC. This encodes CVSSLMTGEYETQYF.

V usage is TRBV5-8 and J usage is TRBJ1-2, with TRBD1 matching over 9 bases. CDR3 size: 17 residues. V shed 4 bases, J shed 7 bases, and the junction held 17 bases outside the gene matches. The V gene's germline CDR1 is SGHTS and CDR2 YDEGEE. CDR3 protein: CASSHGTGFGEDGGYTF. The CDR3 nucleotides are TGTGCCAGCAGCCATGGGACAGGGTTCGGGGAGGATGGTGGCTACACCTTC.

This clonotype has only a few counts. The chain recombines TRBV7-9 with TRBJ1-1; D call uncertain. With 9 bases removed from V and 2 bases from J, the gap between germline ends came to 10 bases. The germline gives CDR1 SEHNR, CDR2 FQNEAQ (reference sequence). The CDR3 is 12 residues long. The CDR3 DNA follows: TGTGCCAGTACTCAGGCAAACACTGAAGCTTTCTTT. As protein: CASTQANTEAFF.

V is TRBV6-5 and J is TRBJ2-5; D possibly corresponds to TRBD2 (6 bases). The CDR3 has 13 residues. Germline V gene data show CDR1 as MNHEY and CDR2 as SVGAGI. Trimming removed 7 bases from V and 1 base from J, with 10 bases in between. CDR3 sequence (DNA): TGTGCCAGCACGCGGGGATTCCAAGAGACCCAGTACTTC. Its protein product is CASTRGFQETQYF.

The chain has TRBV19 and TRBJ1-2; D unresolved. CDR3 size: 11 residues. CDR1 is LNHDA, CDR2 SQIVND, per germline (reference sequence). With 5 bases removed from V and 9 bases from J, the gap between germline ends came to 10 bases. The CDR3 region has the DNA TGTGCCAGTAGTTGGGCCTCTAGCTACACCTTC. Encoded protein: CASSWASSYTF.

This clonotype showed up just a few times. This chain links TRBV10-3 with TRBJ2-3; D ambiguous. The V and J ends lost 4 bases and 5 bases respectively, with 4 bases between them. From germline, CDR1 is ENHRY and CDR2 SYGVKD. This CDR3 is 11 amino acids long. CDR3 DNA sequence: TGTGCCATCAGTGTCAAAGATACGCAGTATTTT. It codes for CAISVKDTQYF.

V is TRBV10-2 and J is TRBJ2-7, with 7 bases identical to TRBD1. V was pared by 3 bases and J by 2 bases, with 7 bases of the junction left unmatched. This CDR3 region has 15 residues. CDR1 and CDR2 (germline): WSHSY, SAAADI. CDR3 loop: CASSDYGQVTYEQYF. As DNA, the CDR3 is TGCGCCAGCAGTGATTACGGACAGGTGACCTACGAGCAGTACTTC.

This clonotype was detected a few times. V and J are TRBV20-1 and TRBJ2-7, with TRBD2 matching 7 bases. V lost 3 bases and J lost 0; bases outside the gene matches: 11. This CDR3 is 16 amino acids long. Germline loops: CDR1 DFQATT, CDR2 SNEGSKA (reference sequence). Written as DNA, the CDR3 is TGCAGTGCTAGGAACCCGGGGGGACGGAGCTCCTACGAGCAGTACTTC. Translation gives CSARNPGGRSSYEQYF.

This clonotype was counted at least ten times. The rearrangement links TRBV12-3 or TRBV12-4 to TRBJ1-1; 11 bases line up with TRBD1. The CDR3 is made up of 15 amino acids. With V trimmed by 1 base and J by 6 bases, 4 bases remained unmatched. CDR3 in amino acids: CASSLDWTGGSEAFF. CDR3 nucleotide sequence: TGTGCCAGCAGTTTAGATTGGACAGGGGGCTCTGAAGCTTTCTTT.

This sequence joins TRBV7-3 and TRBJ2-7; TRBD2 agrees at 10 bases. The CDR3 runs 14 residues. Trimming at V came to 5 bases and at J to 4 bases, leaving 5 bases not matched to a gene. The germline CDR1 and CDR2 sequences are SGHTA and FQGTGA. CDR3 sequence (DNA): TGTGCCAGCAGCGCTACTAGCGGGAAGTACGAGCAGTACTTC. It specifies CASSATSGKYEQYF.

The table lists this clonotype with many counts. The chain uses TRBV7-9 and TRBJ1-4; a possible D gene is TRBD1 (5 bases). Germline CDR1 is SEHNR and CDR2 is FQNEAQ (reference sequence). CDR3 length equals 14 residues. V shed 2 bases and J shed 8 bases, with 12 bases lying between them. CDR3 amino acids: CASSLSREWEKLFF. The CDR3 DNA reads TGTGCCAGCAGCTTAAGCAGGGAGTGGGAAAAACTGTTTTTT.

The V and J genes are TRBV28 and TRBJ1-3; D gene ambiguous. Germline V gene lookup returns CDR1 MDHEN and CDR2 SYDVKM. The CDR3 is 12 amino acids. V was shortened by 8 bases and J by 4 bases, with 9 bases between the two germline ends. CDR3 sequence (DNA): TGTGCCAGCGAAGATTACGGAAACACCATATATTTT. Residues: CASEDYGNTIYF.